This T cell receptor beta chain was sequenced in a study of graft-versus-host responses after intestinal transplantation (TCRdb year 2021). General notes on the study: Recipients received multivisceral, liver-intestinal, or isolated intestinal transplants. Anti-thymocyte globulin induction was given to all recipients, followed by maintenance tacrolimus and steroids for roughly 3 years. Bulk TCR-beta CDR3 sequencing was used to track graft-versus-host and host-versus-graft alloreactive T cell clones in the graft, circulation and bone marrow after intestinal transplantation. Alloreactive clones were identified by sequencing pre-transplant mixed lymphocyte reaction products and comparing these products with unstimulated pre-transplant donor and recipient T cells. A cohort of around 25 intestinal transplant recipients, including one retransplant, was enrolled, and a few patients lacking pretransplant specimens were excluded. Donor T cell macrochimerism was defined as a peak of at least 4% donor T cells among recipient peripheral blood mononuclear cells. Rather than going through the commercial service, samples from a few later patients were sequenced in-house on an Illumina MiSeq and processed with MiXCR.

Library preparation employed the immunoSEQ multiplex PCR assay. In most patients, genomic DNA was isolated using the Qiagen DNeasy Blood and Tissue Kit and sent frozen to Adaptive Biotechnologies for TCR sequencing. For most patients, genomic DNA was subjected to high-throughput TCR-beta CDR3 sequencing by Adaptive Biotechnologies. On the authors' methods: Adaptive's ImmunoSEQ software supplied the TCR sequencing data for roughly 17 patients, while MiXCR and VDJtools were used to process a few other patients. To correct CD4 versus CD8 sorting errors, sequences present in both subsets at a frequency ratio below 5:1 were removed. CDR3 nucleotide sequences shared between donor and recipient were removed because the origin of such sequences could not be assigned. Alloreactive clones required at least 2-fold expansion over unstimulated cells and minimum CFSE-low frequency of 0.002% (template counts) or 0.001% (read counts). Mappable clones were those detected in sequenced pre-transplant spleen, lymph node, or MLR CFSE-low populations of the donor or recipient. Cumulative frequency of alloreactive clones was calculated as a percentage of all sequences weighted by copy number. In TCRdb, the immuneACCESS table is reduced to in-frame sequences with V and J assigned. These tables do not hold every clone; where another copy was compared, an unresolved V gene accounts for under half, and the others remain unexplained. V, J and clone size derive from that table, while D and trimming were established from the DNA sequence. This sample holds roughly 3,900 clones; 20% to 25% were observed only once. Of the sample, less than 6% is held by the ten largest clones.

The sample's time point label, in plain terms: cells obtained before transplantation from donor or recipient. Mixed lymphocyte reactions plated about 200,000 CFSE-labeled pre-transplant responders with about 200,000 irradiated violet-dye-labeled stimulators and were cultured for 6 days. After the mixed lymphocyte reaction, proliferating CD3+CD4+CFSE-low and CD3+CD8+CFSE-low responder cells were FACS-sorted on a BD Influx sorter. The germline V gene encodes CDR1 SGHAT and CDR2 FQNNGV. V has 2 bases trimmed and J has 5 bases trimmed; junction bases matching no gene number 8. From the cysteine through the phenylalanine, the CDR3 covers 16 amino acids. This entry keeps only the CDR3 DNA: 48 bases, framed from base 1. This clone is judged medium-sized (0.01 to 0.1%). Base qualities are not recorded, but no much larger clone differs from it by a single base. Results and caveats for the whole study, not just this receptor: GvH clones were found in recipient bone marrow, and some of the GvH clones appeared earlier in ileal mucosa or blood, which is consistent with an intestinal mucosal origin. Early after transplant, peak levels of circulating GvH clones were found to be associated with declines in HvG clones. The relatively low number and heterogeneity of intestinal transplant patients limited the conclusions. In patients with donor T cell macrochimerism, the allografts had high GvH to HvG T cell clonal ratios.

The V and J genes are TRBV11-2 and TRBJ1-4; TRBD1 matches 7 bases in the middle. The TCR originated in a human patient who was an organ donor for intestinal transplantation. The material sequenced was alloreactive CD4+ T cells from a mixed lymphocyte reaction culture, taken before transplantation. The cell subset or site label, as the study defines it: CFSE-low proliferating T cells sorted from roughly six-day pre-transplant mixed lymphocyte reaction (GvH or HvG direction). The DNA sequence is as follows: TGTGCCAGCAGCTTAACCCTGGACAGGAGAAATGAAAAACTGTTTTTT. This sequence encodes CASSLTLDRRNEKLFF.